The 9 T cell receptor beta chains presented below share a single source sample, sequenced in a study of response to subunit inactivated influenza vaccine. A single record per CDR3 protein comes from TCRdb applying MiXCR to the RT-PCR reads. The repertoire includes 700,000 to 900,000 distinct CDR3 sequences, 21% of them detected once, and approximately 10% sits in the top ten. Sequences were derived from PBMCs from blood, sampled about 5 days after vaccination. The origin of the receptors is a man aged 50 or older who received an inactivated influenza vaccine.

This clonotype was seen many times. The CDR3 bases are TGCAGTGCTAACGTCGGGAGTCCAACAGATACGCAGTATTTT. Amino acids: CSANVGSPTDTQYF. The chain joins TRBV20-1 to TRBJ2-3; perhaps TRBD2 as D (6 bases). V was clipped by 4 bases and J by 3 bases, with 14 bases between them. CDR1 and CDR2 from the germline V gene are DFQATT and SNEGSKA (reference sequence). The CDR3 runs 14 residues.

This clonotype was counted a few times. The chain employs TRBV10-3 and TRBJ2-1; D unresolved. V lost 8 bases, J lost 0 bases, and 11 bases lay in between. Germline-derived CDR1 and CDR2 are ENHRY and SYGVKD. The CDR3 is 14 amino acids. CDR3 in amino acids: CAILGKSSYNEQFF. The CDR3 DNA sequence: TGTGCCATCTTAGGCAAGAGCTCCTACAATGAGCAGTTCTTC.

This clonotype was seen a few times. The J gene is TRBJ2-1, the V gene TRBV6-1; 14 nucleotides agree with TRBD2. The junction had 6 bases not matched to a gene; V was cut back by 4 bases and J by 10 bases. This CDR3 comprises 15 residues. Germline CDR1 is MNHNS and CDR2 is SASEGT. Written as DNA, the CDR3 is TGTGCCAGCAGTGCGGGACTAGCGGGAGTGTGGGAGCAGTTCTTC. Translated: CASSAGLAGVWEQFF.

The chain recombines TRBV13 with TRBJ2-3; D is tentatively TRBD1 or TRBD2 (5 bases each). V gave up 3 bases and J gave up 6 bases, with 13 bases separating them. CDR1 and CDR2 from the germline V gene are PRHDT and FYEKMQ (reference sequence). This CDR3 comprises 14 residues. Written as DNA, the CDR3 is TGTGCCAGCAGCTTTCCGGACTCAGGGGATACGCAGTATTTT. This codes for CASSFPDSGDTQYF.

This clonotype was counted between two and nine times. This chain joins TRBV4-1 and TRBJ1-1; unclear D gene. The V and J ends lost 1 base and 3 bases respectively, with 24 bases between them. Germline assignment: CDR1 MGHRA and CDR2 YSYEKL. CDR3 length: 19 amino acids. As DNA, the CDR3 is TGCGCCAGCAGCCAAGTAAGGCTGGGCCTAACACTAAAGGACACTGAAGCTTTCTTT. Protein product: CASSQVRLGLTLKDTEAFF.

This clonotype was counted ten times or more. This chain connects TRBV28 to TRBJ2-7, with TRBD2 as a possible D gene (5 bases). The germline V gene encodes CDR1 MDHEN and CDR2 SYDVKM. The CDR3 contains 14 residues. V gave up 2 bases and J gave up 2 bases, with 10 bases separating them. CDR3 sequence (DNA): TGTGCCAGCAGTTTAGCGCGGGCCCCCTACGAGCAGTACTTC. Translating it yields CASSLARAPYEQYF.

The table lists this clonotype with a few counts. The chain has TRBV20-1 and TRBJ1-1, with 7 bases identical to TRBD1. Germline V gives CDR1 DFQATT, CDR2 SNEGSKA (reference sequence). This CDR3 has 13 amino acids. V dropped 4 bases and J dropped 5; count of bases not matched to a gene: 7. CDR3 nucleotides: TGCAGTGCTAAAAGGGGGCGTTGGACTGAAGCTTTCTTT. It specifies CSAKRGRWTEAFF.

This clonotype was detected only once. V and J are TRBV28 and TRBJ2-1, with 9 bases that match TRBD1. CDR1 is MDHEN and CDR2 is SYDVKM in the germline V gene. CDR3 size: 15 residues. Trimming cost V 2 bases and J 10 bases; bases outside gene matches: 9. The CDR3 loop reads CASSLPGTGLLEQFF. CDR3 DNA: TGTGCCAGCAGTTTACCTGGGACAGGGTTGTTAGAGCAGTTCTTC.

The sample holds a few counts of this clonotype. The chain employs TRBV20-1 and TRBJ1-1; the D is unclear. The V and J ends lost 5 bases and 0 bases respectively, with 7 bases between them. Germline V CDR1 and CDR2: DFQATT, SNEGSKA (reference sequence). This CDR3 spans 12 amino acids. The CDR3 loop reads CSAQGMNTEAFF. CDR3 bases: TGCAGTGCTCAAGGGATGAACACTGAAGCTTTCTTT.